These T cell receptor beta chains were read from a single sample in a study of blood T cell repertoires in COVID-19. The repertoire was sequenced with immunoSEQ multiplex PCR; TCRdb's copy has only in-frame clones and lacks some. The table records fewer than 350,000 clones, around 81% of them present only once. The sequenced sample consisted of peripheral blood. All receptors come from a woman aged 55-70 years with active or convalescent COVID-19. CDR3s include the opening cysteine and the closing phenylalanine or tryptophan. D genes are given only for firm matches. Clone size is stated in some rows and not others, as once, few, many or a class when expanded.

TRBV27	13	TRBJ2-3	once	TRBD2	CASRNNGGNTQYF	TGTGCCAGCAGAAATAACGGGGGGAATACGCAGTATTTT
TRBV18	15	TRBJ1-1	once	TRBD1	CASSLHGTGNTEAFF	TGTGCCAGCTCATTACACGGGACAGGGAACACTGAAGCTTTCTTT
TRBV5-4	15	TRBJ2-1	-	TRBD1	CASSLEGTVYNEQFF	TGTGCCAGCAGCTTGGAGGGGACAGTATACAATGAGCAGTTCTTC
TRBV7-2	15	TRBJ2-4	-	TRBD2	CASSLEGLGSNIQYF	TGTGCCAGCAGCTTAGAGGGACTAGGCTCGAACATTCAGTACTTC
TRBV3-1/TRBV3-2	15	TRBJ2-3	-	TRBD2	CASSHGGGAPDTQYF	TGTGCCAGCAGCCACGGCGGGGGGGCACCAGATACGCAGTATTTT
TRBV19	16	TRBJ2-1	-	TRBD1	CASKTGGAPSYNEQFF	TGTGCCAGTAAAACAGGGGGCGCTCCCTCCTACAATGAGCAGTTCTTC
TRBV11-2	16	TRBJ2-7	-	TRBD2	CASSLISSGEHYEQYF	TGTGCCAGCAGCTTAATCTCTAGCGGGGAACACTACGAGCAGTACTTC
TRBV9	15	TRBJ1-2	-	-	CASSAAGTTNYGYTF	TGTGCCAGCAGCGCGGCCGGGACAACTAACTATGGCTACACCTTC
TRBV5-4	14	TRBJ2-2	-	TRBD1	CASSTQGARGELFF	TGTGCCAGCAGCACACAGGGGGCGCGGGGGGAGCTGTTTTTT
TRBV19	12	TRBJ1-1	-	-	CASSIGGDEAFF	TGTGCCAGTAGTATAGGGGGCGATGAAGCTTTCTTT
TRBV6-4	14	TRBJ2-1	few	TRBD2	CASSEGLAGEEQFF	TGTGCCAGCAGTGAAGGACTAGCGGGGGAGGAGCAGTTCTTC
TRBV19	15	TRBJ1-3	-	-	CAATGTAFSGNTIYF	TGTGCCGCAACAGGGACCGCCTTTTCTGGAAACACCATATATTTT
TRBV28	15	TRBJ1-1	-	TRBD1	CASSRSGTGGFRAFF	TGTGCCAGCAGCAGATCCGGGACAGGGGGTTTCAGAGCTTTCTTT
TRBV10-3	13	TRBJ1-1	-	-	CAIIGQRNTEAFF	TGTGCCATCATAGGACAGAGGAACACTGAAGCTTTCTTT
TRBV10-2	13	TRBJ2-7	-	-	CASSVPRGDEQYF	TGCGCCAGCAGTGTTCCCAGGGGCGACGAGCAGTACTTC
TRBV19	17	TRBJ2-6	once	-	CASSIGLMSSGANVLTF	TGTGCCAGTAGTATTGGGCTGATGAGCTCTGGGGCCAACGTCCTGACTTTC
TRBV9	15	TRBJ1-2	-	-	CASSVATNTAGGYTF	TGTGCCAGCAGCGTAGCCACCAATACGGCGGGTGGCTACACCTTC
TRBV19	16	TRBJ2-2	-	-	CASSIIDRIYTGELFF	TGTGCCAGTAGTATTATTGACAGGATCTACACCGGGGAGCTGTTTTTT
TRBV2	15	TRBJ1-5	-	-	CASRLTGYSNQPQHF	TGTGCCAGCAGGTTGACAGGCTATAGCAATCAGCCCCAGCATTTT
TRBV7-8	14	TRBJ2-3	once	-	CASSAGGVGDTQYF	TGTGCCAGCAGCGCGGGTGGCGTAGGAGATACGCAGTATTTT
TRBV12-5	14	TRBJ2-1	-	-	CASGRHEVYNEQFF	TGTGCTAGTGGGCGACACGAAGTTTACAATGAGCAGTTCTTC
TRBV4-1	16	TRBJ2-3	-	TRBD2	CASSQVAGASTDTQYF	TGCGCCAGCAGCCAAGTAGCGGGGGCAAGCACAGATACGCAGTATTTT
TRBV5-4	15	TRBJ2-1	-	-	CASSLGGLSDNEQFF	TGTGCCAGCAGCTTGGGAGGTCTATCAGACAATGAGCAGTTCTTC
TRBV6-5	12	TRBJ1-1	-	-	CASTHWNTEAFF	TGTGCCAGCACCCATTGGAACACTGAAGCTTTCTTT
TRBV28	15	TRBJ2-1	once	-	CASTKAQGPYNEQFF	TGTGCCAGCACCAAAGCCCAGGGTCCCTACAATGAGCAGTTCTTC
TRBV10-3	16	TRBJ2-3	once	TRBD1	CAISESTGASTDTQYF	TGTGCCATCAGTGAGTCGACAGGGGCGAGCACAGATACGCAGTATTTT
TRBV7-3	15	TRBJ2-3	few	TRBD2	CASSFSGGASDTQYF	TGTGCCAGCAGCTTTAGCGGGGGGGCCTCAGATACGCAGTATTTT
TRBV19	13	TRBJ1-2	-	-	CASSIHQIYGYTF	TGTGCCAGTAGTATACATCAGATCTATGGCTACACCTTC
TRBV9	15	TRBJ2-7	-	-	CASSAQAGPQGEQYF	TGTGCCAGCAGCGCCCAGGCGGGACCGCAGGGTGAGCAGTACTTC
TRBV5-1	13	TRBJ1-1	-	TRBD1	CASSYQGAGEAFF	TGCGCCAGCAGCTACCAGGGGGCCGGTGAAGCTTTCTTT
TRBV1	13	TRBJ2-5	few	-	CTSGDRGQETQYF	TGCACCAGCGGGGACAGGGGGCAAGAGACCCAGTACTTC
TRBV5-1	16	TRBJ1-2	-	TRBD1	CASSLAGQAPGEDYTF	TGCGCCAGCAGCTTGGCGGGACAGGCACCAGGAGAGGACTACACCTTC
TRBV7-9	16	TRBJ2-7	-	TRBD2	CASSLVGGLAGYEQYF	TGTGCCAGCAGCTTAGTAGGGGGACTAGCGGGGTACGAGCAGTACTTC
TRBV19	15	TRBJ1-5	few	TRBD1	CASSTRDRSNQPQHF	TGTGCCAGTAGTACGAGGGACAGGAGCAATCAGCCCCAGCATTTT
TRBV10-3	13	TRBJ2-1	-	-	CAITAGSYNEQFF	TGTGCCATCACCGCGGGGTCCTACAATGAGCAGTTCTTC
TRBV6-7	16	TRBJ1-3	-	TRBD1	CASSRTTGDSGNTIYF	TGTGCCAGCAGTAGGACCACAGGGGACTCTGGAAACACCATATATTTT
TRBV5-1	15	TRBJ2-7	-	TRBD1	CASSQGTGLTYEQYF	TGCGCCAGCAGCCAAGGGACAGGGCTAACCTACGAGCAGTACTTC
TRBV4-3	15	TRBJ2-4	-	-	CASSQVEHRENIQYF	TGCGCCAGCAGCCAAGTTGAGCACAGGGAAAACATTCAGTACTTC
TRBV6-5	16	TRBJ1-4	-	-	CASSNFPGDNNEKLFF	TGTGCCAGCAGTAACTTTCCAGGGGACAATAATGAAAAACTGTTTTTT
TRBV18	15	TRBJ2-3	few	TRBD2	CASSEVAGDTDTQYF	TGTGCCAGCTCAGAGGTTGCGGGGGACACAGATACGCAGTATTTT
TRBV27	16	TRBJ1-1	-	TRBD1	CASSLYRGEVNTEAFF	TGTGCCAGCAGTTTATACAGGGGTGAGGTGAACACTGAAGCTTTCTTT
TRBV5-1	15	TRBJ2-3	-	TRBD2	CASSSGLAGPDTQYF	TGCGCCAGCAGCTCGGGACTAGCTGGGCCAGATACGCAGTATTTT
TRBV6-1	16	TRBJ1-2	-	TRBD1	CASSEDGGRGEYGYTF	TGTGCCAGCAGTGAAGACGGCGGCAGGGGGGAATATGGCTACACCTTC
TRBV2	15	TRBJ2-7	-	TRBD2	CASSVSGGSSYEQYF	TGTGCCAGCAGTGTTAGCGGGGGCAGCTCCTACGAGCAGTACTTC
TRBV27	19	TRBJ2-3	-	-	CASSLSARVLLISTDTQYF	TGTGCCAGCAGTTTATCTGCCAGGGTACTTTTAATTAGCACAGATACGCAGTATTTT
TRBV7-2	16	TRBJ2-3	-	TRBD2	CASSLRLAGGLDTQYF	TGTGCCAGCAGCTTAAGGCTAGCGGGGGGGCTTGATACGCAGTATTTT
TRBV6-5	14	TRBJ1-5	-	TRBD1	CASRDRDSNQPQHF	TGTGCCAGCAGAGACAGGGATAGCAATCAGCCCCAGCATTTT
TRBV2	21	TRBJ2-3	-	TRBD2	CASRGSGGAGSPDVSTDTQYF	TGTGCCAGTCGTGGTAGCGGGGGGGCCGGCTCACCAGACGTTAGCACAGATACGCAGTATTTT
TRBV7-8	17	TRBJ1-6	-	TRBD1	CASSWQQGARANSPLHF	TGTGCCAGCAGCTGGCAACAGGGGGCGCGAGCTAATTCACCCCTCCACTTT
TRBV5-1	16	TRBJ1-2	-	TRBD1	CASSSNSGGTGYGYTF	TGCGCCAGCAGCTCGAACTCAGGGGGCACGGGCTATGGCTACACCTTC
TRBV28	13	TRBJ2-3	-	TRBD2	CASSFTAGAGRYF	TGTGCCAGCAGTTTCACAGCGGGAGCCGGTCGGTATTTT
TRBV9	13	TRBJ2-7	-	-	CASSARWGDEQYF	TGTGCCAGCAGCGCAAGATGGGGGGACGAGCAGTACTTC
TRBV28	14	TRBJ2-3	-	-	CAIRVGASTDTQYF	TGTGCCATCCGGGTGGGGGCTAGCACAGATACGCAGTATTTT
TRBV15	15	TRBJ2-1	-	TRBD2	CATSREAGGPQEQFF	TGTGCCACCAGCAGAGAGGCGGGGGGGCCTCAAGAGCAGTTCTTC
TRBV6-2/TRBV6-3	15	TRBJ2-1	-	TRBD2	CASSYGGGSYNEQFF	TGTGCCAGCAGTTATGGCGGGGGCTCCTACAATGAGCAGTTCTTC
TRBV14	15	TRBJ2-1	-	-	CASSQVQGDYNEQFF	TGTGCCAGCAGCCAAGTTCAAGGAGATTACAATGAGCAGTTCTTC
TRBV7-9	15	TRBJ2-2	-	TRBD1	CASSSGTGNTGELFF	TGTGCCAGCAGCTCCGGGACAGGGAACACCGGGGAGCTGTTTTTT
TRBV5-6	14	TRBJ1-3	-	-	CASSPGQTGNTIYF	TGTGCCAGCAGCCCAGGACAGACTGGAAACACCATATATTTT
TRBV6-5	15	TRBJ1-2	-	-	CASSYSLRQGRGYTF	TGTGCCAGCAGTTACTCGCTGAGGCAAGGAAGAGGCTACACCTTC
TRBV15	13	TRBJ2-3	-	-	CATSRDQVDTQYF	TGTGCCACCAGCAGAGATCAGGTGGATACGCAGTATTTT